Below, one T cell receptor beta chain is given with its context. The clone's antigen remains unknown. No base-level quality is on record; no much larger clone is a single base apart. These data belong to a study of blood T cell repertoires in COVID-19 (dated by TCRdb to 2018 to 2020). Study-wide context: Collaborator samples came from the United States, Italy and Spain and covered acute and convalescent phases of COVID-19. Nearly every sample came with metadata listing a de-identified subject ID, COVID-19 status, age in years and sex. Samples came from the ongoing ImmuneRACE study (first 160 participants) plus 1,254 subjects from 6 global collaborators. The repertoires were released in a freely available public database meant as a resource for research on the immune response to SARS-CoV-2. HLA class I and class II types, where available, came from metadata supplied by the sample provider rather than from assay-based typing. The material from the prospective study consisted of cDNA or gDNA derived from T cells, B-cell-depleted T cells, or PBMCs. Deeply sampled blood TCRbeta repertoires from subjects exposed to, actively infected with, or recovered from COVID-19 were included in the dataset.

Overall study outcomes, separate from this receptor: Clinical and demographic metadata were provided uncurated, with the amount varying by source and participant.

The immunoSEQ Assay, a bias-controlled multiplex PCR, was used to amplify TCRbeta CDR3 regions from genomic DNA. On the authors' methods: The number of nucleated cells in each sample was estimated by amplification of reference gene primers within the assay. To quantify the absolute abundance of each unique TCRbeta CDR3 rearrangement, sequence reads were collapsed and filtered. Productive Simpson clonality was computed per sample as the square root of Simpson's diversity index over productive rearrangements. TCRdb carries this immuneACCESS record with in-frame sequences only. Its versions omit some clonotypes, under half of them owing to an unresolved V gene in the studies checked, with the rest unexplained. V, J and clone size derive from that table, while D and trimming were established from the DNA sequence. The sample includes about 190,000 clones, with roughly four fifths observed a single time. Of the sample, 4.5% to 6% falls within the top ten clones.

Each collaborating institution followed its own protocols to collect whole blood in K2EDTA tubes. For TCRbeta analysis, collaborators shipped samples in one of three forms: frozen whole blood, isolated PBMCs, or DNA extracted from either of those sample types. Material for sequencing was peripheral blood. This sequence originates from a woman aged 70-85 years with active or convalescent COVID-19.

The nucleotide sequence reads as follows: TGTGCCAGCAGCTTAGAGACAGGTTCTCGTGAAGCTTTCTTT. It encodes CASSLETGSREAFF. The sequence joins TRBV5-6 to TRBJ1-1; matching of 6 bases hints at TRBD1 as the D gene. The junction carries 15 bases between V and J, which are trimmed by 2 bases and 7 bases respectively. CDR1 and CDR2 are read off the germline V gene as SGHDT and YYEEEE. Measured from the cysteine to the phenylalanine, the CDR3 is 14 residues long. The DNA shown is the 42-base CDR3, in frame from base 1.